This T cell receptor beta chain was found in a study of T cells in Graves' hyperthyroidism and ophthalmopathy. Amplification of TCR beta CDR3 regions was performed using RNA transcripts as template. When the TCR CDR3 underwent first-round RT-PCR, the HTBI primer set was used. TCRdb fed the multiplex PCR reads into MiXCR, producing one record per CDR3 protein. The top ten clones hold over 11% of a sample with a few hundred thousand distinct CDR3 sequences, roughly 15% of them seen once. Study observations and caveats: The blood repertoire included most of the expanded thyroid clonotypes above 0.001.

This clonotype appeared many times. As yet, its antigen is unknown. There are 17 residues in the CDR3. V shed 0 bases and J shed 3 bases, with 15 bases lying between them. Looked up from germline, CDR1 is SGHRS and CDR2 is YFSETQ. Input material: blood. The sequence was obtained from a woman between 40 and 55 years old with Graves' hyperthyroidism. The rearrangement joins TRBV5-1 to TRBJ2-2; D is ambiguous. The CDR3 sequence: CASSLDSLPYYTGELFF. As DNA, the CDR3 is TGCGCCAGCAGCTTGGATTCGCTCCCGTACTACACCGGGGAGCTGTTTTTT.